This TCR beta chain was identified during a study of T cell clonotyping in hematopoietic cell transplantation. Study details: Cytoreduction preceded collection of pretransplant recipient samples. General study results and limits: CD4 and CD8 repertoire contributions could not be separated without sorting.

Stated time point: recipient sample about 28 days before transplant, after cytoreduction. Recipients were bled about 28 days pretransplant and at posttransplant days 30, 100, 180. CDR3 length: 13 amino acids. Measured with immunoSEQ multiplex PCR; TCRdb has only the in-frame clones, and not every one. The table includes some 5,000 clones, around 84% detected once. Details on this clone: Its target is not known.

V usage is TRBV21-1 and J usage is TRBJ2-7; the D call of TRBD2 is as the table states it, not checked on the DNA. TRBV21-1 is a known pseudogene. The TCR was taken from a woman aged 50 to 65 with acute myeloid leukemia. Some clones in this sample may be carry-over from other donors' samples. The source material was peripheral blood mononuclear cells, sampled before stem cell transplant. CDR3 DNA: TGTGCCAGCAGCAAAAATAGTTACTACGAGCAGTACTTC. This gives the protein CASSKNSYYEQYF.